The 30 T cell receptor beta chains presented below share a single source sample, sequenced in a study of Graves' ophthalmopathy and Graves' hyperthyroidism. Investigators amplified TCR beta CDR3 regions from RNA transcripts. First-round RT-PCR used HTBI primers; second-round multiplex PCR followed. TCRdb reanalysed the multiplex PCR reads using MiXCR and keeps one entry per CDR3 protein. The sample holds hundreds of thousands of distinct CDR3 sequences; roughly an eighth are singletons and the top ten take about a tenth. What was sequenced was blood. Receptor source: a young woman with Graves' ophthalmopathy.

This clonotype was seen ten or more times. The rearrangement links TRBV5-1 to TRBJ1-1; D is unclear. Germline values: CDR1 SGHRS, CDR2 YFSETQ. The CDR3 is made up of 15 amino acids. V lost 3 bases and J 5 bases, leaving 17 bases between the germline ends. CDR3 bases: TGCGCCAGCAGCTCGGAGGACCTCCGGTGGACTGAAGCTTTCTTT. As protein: CASSSEDLRWTEAFF.

This clonotype was counted only a few times. The DNA of the CDR3 is TGTGCCAGCTCACCAGAACAGGGGGGCGCGACCAACTATGGCTACACCTTC. Its protein is CASSPEQGGATNYGYTF. The chain has TRBV18 and TRBJ1-2; 8 positions match TRBD1. Germline lookup yields CDR1 KGHSH and CDR2 LQKENI. V lost 2 bases and J lost 2; bases outside the gene matches: 10. The CDR3 spans 17 residues.

This clonotype was counted ten times or more. This chain connects TRBV28 to TRBJ2-7; weak D call: TRBD1 (6 bases). The CDR3 extends over 14 amino acids. V gave up 5 bases and J gave up 5 bases, with 16 bases separating them. Germline V CDR1 and CDR2: MDHEN, SYDVKM. CDR3 sequence: CASSTPLGTNEQYF. As DNA, the CDR3 is TGTGCCAGCAGTACCCCTCTCGGGACAAACGAGCAGTACTTC.

This clonotype occurred many times. The chain joins TRBV30 to TRBJ1-1; tentatively, D is TRBD1 (5 bases). Germline loops: CDR1 GTSNPN, CDR2 SVGIG (reference sequence). The length of the CDR3 is 14 residues. V was cut by 7 bases and J by 4 bases, with 19 bases left in between. CDR3 in amino acids: CALVGMAGRTEAFF. In nucleotides, the CDR3 is TGTGCCTTGGTAGGTATGGCGGGACGCACTGAAGCTTTCTTT.

This clonotype was recorded many times. The V call is TRBV6-1, the J call TRBJ1-5; D is perhaps TRBD1 (6 bases). Germline V gene data show CDR1 as MNHNS and CDR2 as SASEGT. V lost 4 bases to trimming and J lost 1 base, with 11 bases between them. The length of the CDR3 is 15 residues. CDR3 loop: CASSGGTPSNQPQHF. The DNA of the CDR3 is TGTGCCAGCAGTGGGGGGACACCAAGCAATCAGCCCCAGCATTTT.

This clonotype was picked up many times. The chain recombines TRBV5-8 with TRBJ1-2, with D unclear. The germline CDR1 and CDR2 sequences are SGHTS and YDEGEE. V lost 1 base and J 6 bases, leaving 10 bases between the germline ends. CDR3 length: 13 residues. CDR3 in DNA: TGTGCCAGCAGCTTGAGGTGGGAGGATGGCTACACCTTC. Amino acid sequence: CASSLRWEDGYTF.

There are a few counts of this clonotype. CDR3 in amino acids: CSARFPGLEAFF. Written as DNA, the CDR3 is TGCAGTGCTAGATTCCCGGGGCTCGAAGCTTTCTTT. The gene calls are TRBV20-1 and TRBJ1-1, with TRBD1 as a possible D gene (5 bases). Per the germline V gene, CDR1 is DFQATT and CDR2 is SNEGSKA (reference sequence). V was trimmed by 2 bases and J by 8 bases, leaving 12 bases between them. This CDR3 is built from 12 residues.

This clonotype has ten or more counts. The chain employs TRBV29-1 and TRBJ1-1, with D perhaps matching TRBD1 (6 bases). CDR3 length equals 14 residues. Deletions cut 4 bases from V and 1 base from J, with 13 bases between. CDR1 SQVTM and CDR2 ANQGSEA come from the germline V gene. CDR3 bases: TGCAGCGTTGTGGGGGGGGCAGCGAACACTGAAGCTTTCTTT. Translation gives CSVVGGAANTEAFF.

This clonotype was detected many times. The V call is TRBV7-3, the J call TRBJ1-1; D gene ambiguous. The ends were cut back, 5 bases at V and 1 base at J, with 14 bases in the middle. Germline CDR1 and CDR2: SGHTA and FQGTGA. The CDR3 has 15 residues. CDR3 residues: CASSGPETPNTEAFF. CDR3 in DNA: TGTGCCAGCAGCGGGCCCGAGACACCGAACACTGAAGCTTTCTTT.

This clonotype was seen many times. The gene calls are TRBV20-1 and TRBJ2-7, with a tentative D call TRBD1 (7 bases). CDR1 DFQATT and CDR2 SNEGSKA come from the germline V gene (reference sequence). The CDR3 sequence is 14 residues long. V was pared by 3 bases and J by 3 bases, with 15 bases between. Written as DNA, the CDR3 is TGCAGTGCTAGCGGGGGTAGGGGGCTCTACGAGCAGTACTTC. Protein: CSASGGRGLYEQYF.

This clonotype was seen repeatedly, ten times or more. The V gene is TRBV28, the J gene TRBJ2-1; the D gene is possibly TRBD1 (6 bases). CDR3 length equals 13 residues. The V and J ends lost 9 bases and 4 bases respectively, with 13 bases between them. Germline CDR1 and CDR2: MDHEN and SYDVKM. The CDR3 loop reads CAREGQPYNEQFF. For the CDR3, the DNA is TGTGCCAGGGAAGGACAGCCTTACAATGAGCAGTTCTTC.

This clonotype has just a few counts. The chain uses TRBV6-5 and TRBJ1-6; D is unclear. The germline V gene has CDR1 MNHEY and CDR2 SVGAGI. The V and J ends lost 2 bases and 3 bases respectively, with 11 bases between them. The CDR3 totals 16 residues. The CDR3 spells CASSYGTAVYNSPLHF. The CDR3 DNA follows: TGTGCCAGCAGTTACGGTACGGCCGTCTATAATTCACCCCTCCACTTT.

The chain carries TRBV10-2 and TRBJ1-4; D possibly corresponds to TRBD1 (5 bases). Germline values: CDR1 WSHSY, CDR2 SAAADI. CDR3 length: 18 residues. Trimming took off 0 bases at V and 3 bases at J, with 17 bases between the two ends. CDR3 DNA sequence: TGCGCCAGCAGTGAGTCGTGGGTTCCAGGGATGGCTAATGAAAAACTGTTTTTT. As protein: CASSESWVPGMANEKLFF.

This clonotype was recorded many times. This chain joins TRBV29-1 and TRBJ1-1; D gene uncertain. Looked up from germline, CDR1 is SQVTM and CDR2 is ANQGSEA. V was pared by 0 bases and J by 0 bases, with 5 bases between. CDR3 size: 13 residues. CDR3 coding DNA: TGCAGCGTTGAAGAGAACGTGAACACTGAAGCTTTCTTT. Protein sequence: CSVEENVNTEAFF.

The sample holds many counts of this clonotype. The chain couples TRBV6-5 to TRBJ2-1; the D gene is possibly TRBD2 (6 bases). The V gene lost 0 bases and the J gene lost 5 bases, with 14 bases spanning the gap. This CDR3 has 16 amino acids. Germline assignment: CDR1 MNHEY and CDR2 SVGAGI. For the CDR3, the DNA is TGTGCCAGCAGTTACTCGGTCGCGGGGCCAAACAATGAGCAGTTCTTC. This encodes CASSYSVAGPNNEQFF.

This clonotype was recorded at least ten times. The chain has TRBV20-1 and TRBJ1-5; unclear D gene. Per germline, CDR1 DFQATT and CDR2 SNEGSKA (reference sequence). V dropped 0 bases and J dropped 2 bases, with 11 bases sitting between them. The CDR3 is 15 residues long. CDR3 DNA sequence: TGCAGTGCTAGAGACTGGGGTCTGGGCAATCAGCCCCAGCATTTT. Translation: CSARDWGLGNQPQHF.

This clonotype was detected many times. V gene TRBV7-8 combines with J gene TRBJ1-1; D ambiguous. Trimming pared 3 bases from V and 0 bases from J, leaving 14 bases between. From germline, CDR1 is SGHVS and CDR2 FQNEAQ. This CDR3 is 16 amino acids long. The CDR3 is CASSFASHRLNTEAFF. CDR3 in DNA: TGTGCCAGCAGCTTCGCATCCCACCGATTGAACACTGAAGCTTTCTTT.

This clonotype was picked up many times. V gene TRBV7-8 combines with J gene TRBJ2-5; D is uncertain. CDR3 length: 13 amino acids. The V and J ends lost 3 bases and 3 bases respectively, with 8 bases between them. The germline gives CDR1 SGHVS, CDR2 FQNEAQ. CDR3 DNA: TGTGCCAGCAGCTTGTTAAGCGAAGAGACCCAGTACTTC. Translating gives CASSLLSEETQYF.

This clonotype was recorded at least ten times. This chain connects TRBV10-1 to TRBJ2-2; 9 positions agree with TRBD1. The CDR3 is made up of 17 amino acids. J gave up 8 bases and V 8 bases, and 18 bases lay outside the gene matches. The germline V gene has CDR1 WNHNN and CDR2 SYGVQD (reference sequence). This chain's CDR3 is CASPLPGTGPYRGELFF. The CDR3 DNA is TGCGCCAGCCCCCTCCCCGGGACAGGGCCCTATCGGGGGGAGCTGTTTTTT.

In its sample, this clonotype was seen many times. The genes are TRBV6-1 and TRBJ1-2; 7 positions agree with TRBD1. From germline, CDR1 is MNHNS and CDR2 SASEGT. Germline trimming cut 6 bases from V and 3 bases from J; bases unmatched to any gene: 10. This CDR3 spans 15 amino acids. CDR3 region: CASRPDRARYYGYTF. CDR3 bases: TGTGCCAGCAGACCAGACAGGGCGAGGTACTATGGCTACACCTTC.

This clonotype was counted only a few times. This chain uses TRBV11-2 with TRBJ2-2; D is undetermined. Germline CDR1 reads SGHAT; CDR2 reads FQNNGV. Trimming cost V 3 bases and J 1 base, with 6 bases left between them. This CDR3 comprises 14 residues. The CDR3 DNA follows: TGTGCCAGCAGCTTGAGGATGAACACCGGGGAGCTGTTTTTT. Protein sequence: CASSLRMNTGELFF.

This clonotype was seen ten or more times. V is TRBV20-1 and J is TRBJ2-7; TRBD2 agrees at 8 bases. The CDR3 totals 14 residues. With 4 bases clipped from V and 2 bases from J, the junction kept 7 bases outside the gene matches. Germline V CDR1 and CDR2: DFQATT, SNEGSKA (reference sequence). The CDR3 protein is CSAKPSGGPYEQYF. Here the CDR3 DNA reads TGCAGTGCTAAGCCGTCGGGAGGGCCCTACGAGCAGTACTTC.

The chain combines TRBV3-1 with TRBJ1-5; D call uncertain. The CDR3 contains 13 residues. The germline V gene has CDR1 LGHDT and CDR2 YNNKEL (reference sequence). The germline V and J ends were trimmed by 0 bases and 6 bases, with 6 bases remaining between them. DNA of the CDR3: TGTGCCAGCAGCCAAGATTTAAGTCAGCCCCAGCATTTT. Translation gives CASSQDLSQPQHF.

The sample holds many counts of this clonotype. The genes are TRBV5-1 and TRBJ2-7, with a weak D call TRBD2 (6 bases). Germline V gene lookup returns CDR1 SGHRS and CDR2 YFSETQ. V lost 1 base to trimming and J lost 4 bases, with 15 bases between them. This CDR3 has 15 residues. The CDR3: CASSLTGEVPYEQYF. CDR3 in DNA: TGCGCCAGCAGCTTGACGGGAGAAGTTCCGTACGAGCAGTACTTC.

This clonotype was counted ten times or more. The V and J genes are TRBV6-5 and TRBJ1-1; D not resolved. The V and J ends lost 6 bases and 1 base respectively, with 6 bases between them. The germline gives CDR1 MNHEY, CDR2 SVGAGI. The CDR3 extends over 12 amino acids. The CDR3 reads CASSRRNTEAFF. The CDR3 nucleotides read TGTGCCAGCAGCCGCAGGAACACTGAAGCTTTCTTT.

There are many counts of this clonotype. The chain uses TRBV15 and TRBJ1-3; TRBD1 aligns across 8 bases. This CDR3 contains 15 residues. Trimming removed 2 bases from V and 3 bases from J; junction bases left unmatched: 3. Per the germline V gene, CDR1 is LNHNV and CDR2 is YYDKDF (reference sequence). Here the CDR3 DNA reads TGTGCCACCAGCAGATTGGACAGGGTTGGAAACACCATATATTTT. It yields the protein CATSRLDRVGNTIYF. The entire variable domain, with the rest obtained from reference TRBV15 and TRBJ1-3, is as follows: DAMVIQNPRYQVTQFGKPVTLSCSQTLNHNVMYWYQQKSSQAPKLLFHYYDKDFNNEADTPDNFQSRRPNTSFCFLDIRSPGLGDTAMYLCATSRLDRVGNTIYFGEGSWLTVV.

The DNA for the CDR3 is TGTGCCAGTACCGGGAGGGGGGAAGGCGGGGAGCTGTTTTTT. Its translation: CASTGRGEGGELFF. The V call is TRBV19, the J call TRBJ2-2; 8 nucleotides match TRBD2. The CDR3 is made up of 14 amino acids. CDR1 is LNHDA, CDR2 SQIVND, per germline (reference sequence). V was pared by 7 bases and J by 7 bases, with 8 bases of the junction left unmatched.

Ten or more counts support this clonotype. The chain couples TRBV12-3 or TRBV12-4 to TRBJ1-1; 7 bases fit TRBD1. This CDR3 is built from 14 residues. The junction had 2 bases not matched to a gene; V was cut back by 3 bases and J by 1 base. The CDR3 DNA reads as TGTGCCAGCAGTTTTTGGGACAGGAACACTGAAGCTTTCTTT. This encodes CASSFWDRNTEAFF.

This clonotype has a count of ten or more. This CDR3 is CASSSTGPTYEQYF. The CDR3 coding sequence is TGTGCCAGCAGTTCGACAGGGCCAACCTACGAGCAGTACTTC. V and J are TRBV28 and TRBJ2-7; 7 bases agree with TRBD1. This CDR3 contains 14 residues. CDR1 MDHEN and CDR2 SYDVKM come from the germline V gene. V shed 4 bases and J 2 bases; nucleotides not matched to a gene: 5.

This rearrangement joins TRBV18 to TRBJ1-5; D is unresolved. V dropped 5 bases and J dropped 3 bases, with 11 bases sitting between them. The CDR3 totals 14 residues. Germline CDR1 reads KGHSH; CDR2 reads LQKENI. CDR3 amino acids: CASSMGRVNQPQHF. CDR3 coding DNA: TGTGCCAGCTCAATGGGTCGTGTCAATCAGCCCCAGCATTTT.